These T cell receptor beta chains were read from a single sample in a study of blood T cells in healthy people across ages. From the 5' RACE reads, TCRdb called clonotypes with MiXCR, one entry per CDR3 protein. The table records approximately 830,000 distinct CDR3 sequences, approximately 59% of them present only once. Sequencing used blood. The receptors here all came from a man aged 25 to 40 in good health. CDR3s leave out the opening cysteine and the closing phenylalanine or tryptophan. A D gene is named only where the DNA matches it firmly.

>TRBV5-1|-|TRBJ2-5
ASSARNDYGETQY
>TRBV12-3/TRBV12-4|-|TRBJ2-3
ASSPRRDPQY
>TRBV2|TRBD1|TRBJ2-7
ASRGQPFSYEQY
>TRBV14|-|TRBJ2-1
ASSQALGHFEQF
>TRBV4-1|-|TRBJ1-2
ASSLKTGSYGYT
>TRBV6-2/TRBV6-3|TRBD1|TRBJ2-3
ASSYGTGGADTQY
>TRBV20-1|-|TRBJ2-3
SARDLRLTDTQY
>TRBV12-3/TRBV12-4|-|TRBJ2-1
ASSFSGLLASSYNEQF
>TRBV10-3|TRBD1|TRBJ2-3
AISDPDRGDTQY
>TRBV7-2|-|TRBJ1-3
ASSLERSVGNTIY
>TRBV20-1|-|TRBJ1-2
SAREGAGASGYT
>TRBV7-2|-|TRBJ2-1
ASSLGSWEQF